Shown below are 14 T cell receptor beta chains from a single sample sequenced in a study of blood T cell repertoires in COVID-19. Profiled with immunoSEQ multiplex PCR; TCRdb holds only in-frame clones, not every one. The repertoire holds some 250,000 clones, with around 86% as singletons. Input material: peripheral blood. All receptors derive from a man older than 75 with acute or convalescent COVID-19.

The genes are TRBV3-1 (or the pseudogene TRBV3-2) and TRBJ2-2, with 11 positions matching TRBD2. The CDR3 contains 17 residues. The junction had 5 bases not matched to a gene; V was cut back by 4 bases and J by 1 base. Germline CDR1 reads LGHDT; CDR2 reads YNNKEL (reference sequence). CDR3 sequence (DNA): TGTGCCAGCAGCCCCTCTACTAGCGGGGGGAACACCGGGGAGCTGTTTTTT. Its translation: CASSPSTSGGNTGELFF.

The rearrangement joins TRBV11-2 to TRBJ1-6; weak D call: TRBD1 (6 bases). CDR3 length: 13 residues. Trimming cost V 3 bases and J 10 bases, with 10 bases left between them. The germline V gene has CDR1 SGHAT and CDR2 FQNNGV. CDR3 DNA sequence: TGTGCCAGCAGCTTGGACAGCCCATCACCCCTCCACTTT. Its protein product is CASSLDSPSPLHF.

CDR3 in amino acids: CASSLYGQGSSPLHF. CDR3 coding DNA: TGTGCCAGCAGCTTATATGGTCAGGGTAGTTCACCCCTCCACTTT. The chain carries TRBV11-2 and TRBJ1-6; a possible D gene is TRBD1 (5 bases). Per the germline V gene, CDR1 is SGHAT and CDR2 is FQNNGV. Trimming stripped 2 bases from V and 9 bases from J, with 14 bases between. The CDR3 is made up of 15 amino acids.

The rearrangement joins TRBV28 to TRBJ1-5; TRBD1 matches 11 bases. CDR1 is MDHEN, CDR2 SYDVKM, per germline. J was trimmed by 6 bases and V by 4 bases; bases with no gene match: 5. The CDR3 is 15 residues long. In DNA form, the CDR3 reads TGTGCCAGCAGTTGGGGACAGGGGGTGATTCAGCCCCAGCATTTT. Translated, it gives CASSWGQGVIQPQHF. The variable domain in full, with the rest retrieved from reference TRBV28 and TRBJ1-5, is DVKVTQSSRYLVKRTGEKVFLECVQDMDHENMFWYRQDPGLGLRLIYFSYDVKMKEKGDIPEGYSVSREKKERFSLILESASTNQTSMYLCASSWGQGVIQPQHFGDGTRLSIL.

The chain is built from TRBV21-1 and TRBJ2-6; TRBD1, the D gene given by the table, was not confirmed from the DNA. TRBV21-1 is reported as a pseudogene. The CDR3 is 19 amino acids. The CDR3 loop is CASSTRTGGVIVGANVLTF. CDR3 nucleotides: TGTGCCAGCAGCACCCGGACAGGGGGCGTAATCGTAGGGGCCAACGTCCTGACTTTC.

V is TRBV18 and J is TRBJ1-3, with 7 bases fitting TRBD1. Germline V gene lookup returns CDR1 KGHSH and CDR2 LQKENI. This CDR3 is 14 amino acids long. V was clipped by 4 bases and J by 3 bases; unmatched bases: 3. CDR3 region: CASSQGTDGNTIYF. The DNA for the CDR3 is TGTGCCAGCTCACAGGGGACAGATGGAAACACCATATATTTT.

This clone was counted once. The J gene is TRBJ2-1, the V gene TRBV29-1; tentative D call: TRBD2 (5 bases). Germline V lookup: CDR1 SQVTM, CDR2 ANQGSEA. V dropped 6 bases and J dropped 4 bases, with 31 bases sitting between them. This CDR3 region has 19 residues. The CDR3 DNA follows: TGCAGCGTGAAGATATTACCGGACTCCGTACGGGGTTCTTACAATGAGCAGTTCTTC. It is translated as CSVKILPDSVRGSYNEQFF.

The chain joins TRBV7-9 to TRBJ2-7; possible D gene TRBD2, 6 bases. This CDR3 has 15 amino acids. Germline lookup yields CDR1 SEHNR and CDR2 FQNEAQ (reference sequence). The V end was cut by 5 bases, the J end by 4 bases, with 18 bases between. CDR3 sequence: CASSPRTNRIYEQYF. CDR3 bases: TGTGCCAGCAGCCCGCGGACTAATCGGATATACGAGCAGTACTTC.

This chain connects TRBV5-6 to TRBJ2-6, with D possibly matching TRBD1 (5 bases). CDR3 length equals 15 residues. With 5 bases removed from V and 0 bases from J, the gap between germline ends came to 9 bases. The germline V gene has CDR1 SGHDT and CDR2 YYEEEE. The CDR3 region has the DNA TGTGCCAGCAGTTTCACAGGCTCTGGGGCCAACGTCCTGACTTTC. The encoded protein is CASSFTGSGANVLTF.

This chain uses TRBV5-1 with TRBJ2-6; D is possibly TRBD1 (5 bases). Germline assignment: CDR1 SGHRS and CDR2 YFSETQ. CDR3 length: 16 residues. Trimming pared 3 bases from V and 0 bases from J, leaving 10 bases between. The DNA of the CDR3 is TGCGCCAGCAGCTCACAGGCTAACTCTGGGGCCAACGTCCTGACTTTC. Its protein is CASSSQANSGANVLTF.

The chain couples TRBV7-2 to TRBJ2-4; TRBD2 matches at 8 bases. The CDR3 totals 17 residues. Germline V gene lookup returns CDR1 SGHTA and CDR2 FQGNSA. V shed 2 bases and J 4 bases; nucleotides not matched to a gene: 10. CDR3 DNA sequence: TGTGCCAGCAGCTTATCGTGGGGCGCGGGGGGTAAAAACATTCAGTACTTC. Translated, it gives CASSLSWGAGGKNIQYF. Full variable domain (remainder filled in from reference TRBV7-2 and TRBJ2-4): GAGVSQSPSNKVTEKGKDVELRCDPISGHTALYWYRQSLGQGLEFLIYFQGNSAPDKSGLPSDRFSAERTGGSVSTLTIQRTQQEDSAVYLCASSLSWGAGGKNIQYFGAGTRLSVL.

The CDR3 reads CASSNRVPGTDTQYF. In DNA form, the CDR3 reads TGTGCCAGCAGCAACAGGGTTCCAGGCACAGATACGCAGTATTTT. The chain recombines TRBV6-5 with TRBJ2-3, with D possibly being TRBD1 (6 bases). The V end was cut by 6 bases, the J end by 1 base, with 14 bases between. The germline V gene encodes CDR1 MNHEY and CDR2 SVGAGI. The CDR3 sequence is 15 residues long.

J is TRBJ1-3 and V is TRBV6-5; no reliable D call. The CDR3 totals 15 residues. Trimming left V 5 bases short and J 0 bases short, with 11 bases between. Germline V gene sequence: CDR1 MNHEY, CDR2 SVGAGI. The CDR3 is CASSRLQSSGNTIYF. CDR3 nucleotide sequence: TGTGCCAGCAGTCGACTCCAGAGCTCTGGAAACACCATATATTTT.

J is TRBJ1-4 and V is TRBV7-9; 11 bases line up with TRBD1. The V and J ends lost 4 bases and 2 bases, in that order; junction bases with no gene match: 0. This CDR3 has 15 residues. Germline V gene data show CDR1 as SEHNR and CDR2 as FQNEAQ (reference sequence). The DNA of the CDR3 is TGTGCCAGCAGCTGGACAGGGGGCACTAATGAAAAACTGTTTTTT. This encodes CASSWTGGTNEKLFF.